This T cell receptor (beta chain) was observed in a study of cytomegalovirus exposure and HLA in healthy donors (dated by TCRdb to 2017 to 2019). Study-level background: An earlier analysis of approximately 550 of the donors reported 250 to 350 Gb of sequence data and around 110 million unique TCR beta sequences from roughly 180 million T cells. All discovery cohort repertoires had been generated using a single sequencing platform. To study patterns of TCR occurrence, a later analysis re-analyzed previously published TCR beta repertoires from around 660 donors and added high-resolution HLA genotyping. To decide whether each TCR beta V gene segment behaved as functional or pseudogenic, an earlier analysis of approximately 590 of the donors relied on high-throughput TCR beta sequencing. The study used immunosequencing to profile the T cell repertoires of 666 subjects and linked those repertoires to cytomegalovirus serostatus. Of the 300 to 400 genotyped donors, 65% to 90% fell in the genetic ancestry cluster associated with self-reported Caucasian donors. Class I and class II HLA loci were covered by the typing at four-digit resolution. The later analysis used no new phenotypic data to find candidate immune exposures, relying instead on TCR beta sequences and their occurrence across donors. Among almost 400 genotyped donors of the cohort, an average of around 240,000 unique TCR beta nucleotide sequences were sequenced per donor, around 20% of them non-productive. A separate validation cohort of approximately 120 different subjects was used in addition to the roughly 670-subject first cohort. To predict cytomegalovirus infection status, the study brought together high-throughput TCR immunosequencing, statistical association of individual TCRs with disease status, and machine learning. Donor age, sex, ethnicity and CMV serostatus were collected together with the repertoire data. Genome-wide SNP genotypes for about three fifths of the 666 donors were used in a later genetic analysis, which treated that subset as a discovery cohort. An early release covering about 600 HLA-typed donors comprised 250 to 350 gigabases of sequencing data and 85 million to 100 million unique TCR sequences. The number of typed donors differed by locus: about 620-640 for A, B, C, DRB1 and DQB1; approximately 520 for DQA1; approximately 600 for DPA1; and around 490 for DPB1. A handful of DR-DQ haplotypes were handled as single units for association and clustering because linkage in the cohort was strong. The study aimed to test whether signatures of past pathogen exposure could be identified by cataloging public T cell receptors.

The cohort comprised 710 or so healthy bone marrow donors. At the time of sampling, all cohort members were nominally healthy, though unrecorded immune exposures were likely present. The donor tested CMV seropositive, placing the donor among the approximately 290 seropositive members of the cohort. A peripheral blood sample was collected from each donor, and TCR beta sequencing was performed on peripheral blood mononuclear cells. Genomic DNA was extracted from the blood cell samples with the Qiagen DNeasy Blood Extraction Kit. CDR1 is given as MNHEY and CDR2 as SMNVEV, both from the germline V gene (reference sequence). The CDR3 measures 15 amino acids from cysteine to phenylalanine. Here the CDR3 DNA is all that survives: 45 bases in frame from base 1. At the junction V is shortened by 4 bases and J by 4 bases; bases outside the gene matches: 7. Summary of the overall study and its limitations: Strong co-occurrence of HLA alleles, especially DR and DQ, made assigning TCR associations to individual alleles difficult. HLA typing was unavailable for some donors at each locus, so association tests used only the typed subset. Because counts were too low, roughly 17 rarely observed V segments, including chromosome 9 orphons, were left out of the earlier analysis of approximately 500 of the donors. In an earlier analysis of 500 to 650 of the donors, most TCR beta V segments appeared in productive rearrangements about 87% or about 30% of the time, broadly matching IMGT annotations. The authors suggested that the approach could potentially be extended to other disease states and immunological phenotypes. Compared with equally common non-associated chains, HLA-associated TCR beta chains in a later analysis were more clonally expanded and had lower generation probabilities. An association between a missense DCLRE1C variant and V-gene and J-gene trimming of TCR beta chains was found in a later genetic analysis and replicated in an independent cohort. A cluster of highly shared sequence variants was judged likely to represent a technical artifact of the sequencing pipeline. Most TCR sequences were observed very rarely across donors, whereas some public TCRs were present in many individuals. A few of the identified cytomegalovirus-associated TCR beta chains were confirmed in vitro to be specific for cytomegalovirus antigens. The only immune exposure information available for the cohort was CMV serostatus. A further reported finding was that TCR beta sequences accurately predicted the HLA-A and HLA-B alleles for most subjects in the first cohort. In a later analysis, some 17,000 TCR beta sequences were associated with specific HLA alleles at a false discovery rate of 0.05. Presence/absence analyses assumed roughly uniform sequencing depth across donors, an assumption that may not hold. In a later genetic analysis, fewer N-insertions in productive TCRs were reported among donors in an Asian-associated ancestry cluster than the roughly 670-donor mean. Cytomegalovirus status was reported to be diagnosed by the classifier with high specificity and sensitivity in both the original and validation cohorts. The study gave a list of 150 to 200 TCR beta chains associated with cytomegalovirus. In this cohort, only TCR beta chains were sequenced, and detectable features were limited by the absence of alpha or paired-chain data. Some IMGT-functional V segments, including TRBV6-2 and TRBV6-3, could not be told apart with the 87-base-pair reads, so those segments were excluded. Several of the top co-occurrence clusters appeared to be linked to parvovirus B19, influenza, CMV and Epstein-Barr virus, according to a later analysis. Most CMV-associated TCR beta chains appeared to be HLA-restricted in a later analysis, and the HLA associations seemed to be driven largely by CMV exposure. A later analysis found that TCR association rates varied across HLA loci, with DRB1 alleles showing the most associated TCRs and HLA-C alleles the fewest. Linkage disequilibrium might explain the correlated functional status among segregating V segments, but an unknown experimental factor could not be excluded.

Libraries were constructed by the immunoSEQ multiplex PCR assay. For the multiplex PCR, a mixture combining 60 forward primers for TCR Vbeta segments and 13 reverse primers for TCR Jbeta segments was used. The CDR3 region of rearranged TCR beta genes was amplified from genomic DNA with a multiplex PCR assay. On the Illumina HiSeq System, the amplified TCR beta libraries were sequenced as 87-base-pair reads. Under the source paper's analysis protocol: A later analysis tallied roughly 80 million unique TCR beta chains across the 600 to 700 repertoires, and approximately 12 million of those chains were shared by two or more donors. Raw reads were error-corrected and collapsed into unique sequences by a nearest-neighbor algorithm in which closely related sequences were merged to remove PCR and sequencing errors. Alignment of CDR3 sequences to IMGT reference sequences was used to assign V, D and J gene segments. For a sequence to be retained, at least a six-nucleotide match to both a V gene segment and a J gene segment was required. Rearrangements were called productive when the CDR3 lacked stop codons and stayed in frame with V and J; all others were non-productive. Following IMGT convention, CDR3 was defined as the stretch from the second conserved V-encoded cysteine up to the conserved J-encoded phenylalanine. Sequences without an unambiguous match to a single V gene segment were excluded from the earlier analysis of 450 to 650 of the donors. An earlier analysis of several hundred of the donors classified V segments as functional when productive rearrangements were above 56.7% and as segregating when the standard deviation between donors was above 5%. A statistical classification framework was built for diagnosing cytomegalovirus status from the catalog of TCR beta chain sequences. A later analysis assigned V and J genes by comparing TCR nucleotide sequences with IMGT/GENE-DB human TR gene sequences. In a later analysis, CDR3 sequences and most-parsimonious VDJ recombination scenarios were assigned using the TCRdist pipeline. In a later analysis, each TCR beta chain was defined by its CDR3 amino acid sequence together with its V-gene family, and reads lacking a unique V-gene family were excluded. In a later analysis, fewer than 600 highly shared, low-generation-probability nucleotide sequences were removed to address suspected cross-contamination and a sequencing artifact. A later analysis calculated a clonal expansion index for each public chain from normalized within-repertoire ranks of inferred template counts. In a later analysis, generation probabilities were computed with a VDJ recombination model fitted to out-of-frame rearrangements, and the resulting probabilities were checked against IGoR. In a later analysis, hypergeometric tests were used to score TCR-TCR, TCR-HLA and TCR-CMV co-occurrence, with a repertoire-size bias correction applied to TCR pairs. A later analysis estimated false discovery rates by permuting HLA or CMV assignments 20 times. A later analysis grouped co-occurring TCRs with DBSCAN, adding TCRdist sequence similarity when clustering within HLA-allele-positive subsets. For co-occurrence clustering, repertoires with fewer than 30,000 or more than 120,000 public chains were excluded, along with about five repertoires with anomalous nucleotide sharing. As stored in TCRdb, this immuneACCESS dataset retains in-frame rearrangements with V and J assigned. A fraction of the clones does not appear; measured against another copy, unresolved V genes explain less than half of the discrepancy, and the remainder lacks a known reason. That table supplies the V and J calls and clone size; D and trimming were determined from the DNA. This sample holds about 200,000 clones; about 76% were observed only once. The ten largest clones take up approximately 0.36% of the sample.

For this clone: What this receptor recognizes is not known. Base-call qualities are not available, and no considerably larger clone is one nucleotide away.

Sequencing input: PBMCs. The rearrangement combines TRBV27 with TRBJ1-5, with 7 central nucleotides matching TRBD1. This receptor was taken from a male donor in good health and CMV-seropositive. The CDR3 in this case is CASSSGQAQNQPQHF. The nucleotide sequence is given as TGTGCCAGCAGTTCAGGACAGGCCCAAAATCAGCCCCAGCATTTT.